This is a list of T cell receptor beta chains from one sample in a study of blood T cell repertoires in COVID-19. The repertoire was sequenced with immunoSEQ multiplex PCR; TCRdb's copy has only in-frame clones and lacks some. The sample yields just over 200,000 clones, about nine tenths seen once. Sequences were obtained from peripheral blood. These TCRs come from an elderly man with acute or convalescent COVID-19. Both conserved end residues are part of each CDR3. A D gene is named only where the DNA matches it firmly. Clone size is given for some rows only: seen once, a few or many times, or a class if the clone is expanded.

size,V,J,D,CDR3,DNA
.,TRBV3-1/TRBV3-2,TRBJ2-4,TRBD2,CASSQEFGGRWIDIQYF,TGTGCCAGCAGCCAAGAATTTGGCGGGAGGTGGATAGACATTCAGTACTTC
few,TRBV7-2,TRBJ1-2,.,CASSLGGGGYTF,TGTGCCAGCAGCTTAGGGGGGGGAGGCTACACCTTC
.,TRBV11-3,TRBJ2-2,.,CASSFSGTISAGELFF,TGTGCCAGCAGCTTTTCCGGGACAATATCTGCCGGGGAGCTGTTTTTT
few,TRBV2,TRBJ2-3,TRBD1,CASSAAGTGWRDTQYF,TGTGCCAGCAGTGCCGCCGGGACAGGGTGGAGAGATACGCAGTATTTT
once,TRBV29-1,TRBJ2-3,.,CSSLAGRTDTQYF,TGCAGCTCCCTGGCGGGGCGCACAGATACGCAGTATTTT
few,TRBV27,TRBJ2-7,.,CASSFILIGPYEQYF,TGTGCCAGCAGTTTCATCCTAATTGGTCCTTACGAGCAGTACTTC
.,TRBV6-6,TRBJ1-3,.,CASSYFQSNSGNTIYF,TGTGCCAGCAGTTACTTCCAATCTAACTCTGGAAACACCATATATTTT
.,TRBV28,TRBJ1-1,.,CASSLEQRNTEAFF,TGTGCCAGCAGTTTGGAGCAACGGAACACTGAAGCTTTCTTT
.,TRBV24-1,TRBJ2-3,.,CATSGPGETDTQYF,TGTGCCACCAGTGGTCCAGGGGAAACAGATACGCAGTATTTT
.,TRBV18,TRBJ2-7,TRBD1,CASSKDRGSEQYF,TGTGCCAGCTCAAAGGACAGGGGCAGCGAGCAGTACTTC
.,TRBV9,TRBJ1-1,.,CASSPEAFF,TGTGCCAGCAGCCCAGAAGCTTTCTTT
.,TRBV6-1,TRBJ2-5,.,CASSEAGQRGTQYF,TGTGCCAGCAGTGAAGCCGGACAGCGCGGGACCCAGTACTTC
few,TRBV9,TRBJ2-3,.,CASSPRAGGTDTQYF,TGTGCCAGCAGCCCGAGGGCAGGGGGCACAGATACGCAGTATTTT
.,TRBV7-9,TRBJ2-6,.,CASTQGTGANVLTF,TGTGCCAGCACCCAGGGGACGGGGGCCAACGTCCTGACTTTC
once,TRBV27,TRBJ2-7,TRBD1,CASSSGDRGYEQYF,TGTGCCAGCAGTTCGGGGGACAGGGGCTACGAGCAGTACTTC
.,TRBV19,TRBJ2-1,TRBD2,CASSTTSGSVYEQFF,TGTGCCAGTAGTACAACTAGCGGGAGTGTGTATGAGCAGTTCTTC
.,TRBV6-6,TRBJ2-2,TRBD1,CASGQGVITGELFF,TGTGCCAGCGGCCAGGGGGTTATCACCGGGGAGCTGTTTTTT
once,TRBV29-1,TRBJ2-1,.,CSTPGTSNNEQFF,TGCAGCACCCCCGGGACAAGTAACAATGAGCAGTTCTTC
.,TRBV4-1,TRBJ2-1,TRBD2,CASSQAGGSYNEQFF,TGCGCCAGCAGCCAAGCGGGCGGGAGCTACAATGAGCAGTTCTTC
.,TRBV29-1,TRBJ2-1,TRBD1,CSVEQGARNEQFF,TGCAGCGTTGAACAGGGGGCGCGCAATGAGCAGTTCTTC
.,TRBV24-1,TRBJ2-3,.,CATSSPGSSSTDTQYF,TGTGCCACCAGTAGCCCGGGTAGCTCTAGCACAGATACGCAGTATTTT
once,TRBV10-3,TRBJ1-1,.,CAISERTGPSEAFF,TGTGCCATCAGTGAGCGCACAGGGCCATCTGAAGCTTTCTTT
.,TRBV6-2/TRBV6-3,TRBJ2-5,.,CASSSYRQERETQYF,TGTGCCAGCAGTTCGTACCGACAGGAGAGGGAGACCCAGTACTTC
once,TRBV30,TRBJ2-1,TRBD2,CAWRSGTSGVHEQFF,TGTGCCTGGAGGTCGGGGACTAGCGGGGTGCATGAGCAGTTCTTC
.,TRBV6-6,TRBJ1-5,.,CASGDVNNQPQHF,TGTGCCAGCGGAGATGTAAACAATCAGCCCCAGCATTTT
.,TRBV19,TRBJ1-1,.,CASSIGMTEAFF,TGTGCCAGTAGTATTGGCATGACTGAAGCTTTCTTT
.,TRBV2,TRBJ1-3,TRBD1,CASSPEQGTSLRGTIYF,TGTGCCAGCAGTCCCGAACAGGGGACTTCTCTGAGGGGTACCATATATTTT
.,TRBV7-2,TRBJ1-4,.,CASSPDRKLFF,TGTGCCAGCAGCCCGGACAGAAAACTGTTTTTT
.,TRBV27,TRBJ2-1,TRBD2,CASSLYESGRGYNEQFF,TGTGCCAGCAGTTTATACGAAAGCGGGAGGGGGTACAATGAGCAGTTCTTC
.,TRBV6-4,TRBJ2-1,TRBD2,CASSIRPTSGSSYNEQFF,TGTGCCAGCAGTATACGACCGACTAGCGGGAGCTCCTACAATGAGCAGTTCTTC
.,TRBV10-3,TRBJ2-1,TRBD1,CAISKTGSEQFF,TGTGCCATCAGTAAGACAGGGTCAGAGCAGTTCTTC
.,TRBV11-2,TRBJ2-1,.,CASSLDVSGEQFF,TGTGCCAGCAGCTTAGATGTTTCAGGTGAGCAGTTCTTC
.,TRBV4-2,TRBJ2-2,TRBD2,CASSQLFGGVAGEVTGELFF,TGTGCCAGCAGCCAGCTGTTCGGGGGGGTAGCGGGAGAGGTGACCGGGGAGCTGTTTTTT
.,TRBV7-9,TRBJ2-7,TRBD1,CASSLVYAGGYEQYF,TGTGCCAGCAGCTTAGTATATGCAGGGGGCTACGAGCAGTACTTC
.,TRBV5-1,TRBJ2-5,.,CASSPGSGETQYF,TGCGCCAGCAGCCCTGGGTCCGGGGAGACCCAGTACTTC
.,TRBV7-9,TRBJ1-2,.,CASSPDRLRGYTF,TGTGCCAGCAGCCCAGACCGCCTGCGGGGCTACACCTTC
once,TRBV19,TRBJ1-1,TRBD1,CASSMGGQGARDTEAFF,TGTGCCAGTAGTATGGGAGGGCAGGGGGCTCGGGACACTGAAGCTTTCTTT
.,TRBV7-8,TRBJ1-2,TRBD1,CASSSWGPTGNSGYTF,TGTGCCAGCAGCTCGTGGGGACCGACAGGGAATTCTGGCTACACCTTC
.,TRBV5-1,TRBJ1-2,.,CASSLGTAGVYGYTF,TGCGCCAGCAGCTTGGGGACAGCAGGAGTCTATGGCTACACCTTC
.,TRBV4-1,TRBJ1-6,.,CASSQWANNSPLHF,TGCGCCAGCAGCCAATGGGCAAATAATTCACCCCTCCACTTT
.,TRBV11-3,TRBJ2-1,.,CASSLGEEDEQFF,TGTGCCAGCAGCCTGGGAGAGGAGGATGAGCAGTTCTTC
.,TRBV10-3,TRBJ2-1,TRBD2,CAISGGGRTQRSNNEQFF,TGTGCCATCAGTGGGGGGGGACGGACTCAAAGGTCTAACAATGAGCAGTTCTTC
.,TRBV5-1,TRBJ2-3,.,CASSLADRSDTQYF,TGCGCCAGCAGCTTGGCCGACAGGAGTGATACGCAGTATTTT
once,TRBV27,TRBJ2-6,.,CASSLRSSGANVLTF,TGTGCCAGCAGTCTGCGCTCCTCTGGGGCCAACGTCCTGACTTTC
.,TRBV5-1,TRBJ2-7,TRBD1,CASSAAGTGNPYEQYF,TGCGCCAGCAGCGCCGCCGGGACAGGGAATCCCTACGAGCAGTACTTC
.,TRBV30,TRBJ2-1,TRBD2,CAWSLAGYSYNEQFF,TGTGCCTGGAGTCTAGCGGGGTACTCCTACAATGAGCAGTTCTTC
.,TRBV6-6,TRBJ1-6,TRBD1,CASSLQGDGSPLHF,TGTGCCAGCAGTCTACAGGGGGACGGGTCACCCCTCCACTTT
once,TRBV11-3,TRBJ2-5,TRBD2,CASRNPGLAGGTQYF,TGTGCCAGCCGGAACCCGGGACTAGCGGGAGGAACCCAGTACTTC
.,TRBV6-2/TRBV6-3,TRBJ2-1,.,CASSYSSSRDNEQFF,TGTGCCAGCAGTTATTCCAGTTCACGGGACAATGAGCAGTTCTTC
.,TRBV21-1,TRBJ1-5,.,CASRKAGLSNQPQHF,TGTGCCAGCAGGAAGGCAGGCCTTAGCAATCAGCCCCAGCATTTT
.,TRBV10-3,TRBJ2-7,TRBD2,CAISGNSGGPYEQYF,TGTGCCATCAGTGGAAATAGCGGGGGTCCCTACGAGCAGTACTTC
once,TRBV6-5,TRBJ1-5,TRBD1,CATRWDRNQPQHF,TGTGCCACCCGATGGGACAGGAATCAGCCCCAGCATTTT
.,TRBV7-2,TRBJ1-3,.,CASSLGGGARNTIYF,TGTGCCAGCAGCTTAGGAGGGGGAGCCAGAAACACCATATATTTT
once,TRBV7-8,TRBJ1-2,TRBD1,CASSSGGVGGYTF,TGTGCCAGCAGCTCAGGGGGTGTAGGTGGCTACACCTTC
.,TRBV10-3,TRBJ2-7,TRBD2,CAIRGSSGSSEQYF,TGTGCCATCAGAGGGTCTAGCGGGAGCAGCGAGCAGTACTTC
.,TRBV5-1,TRBJ1-1,.,CASSKQGGTEAFF,TGCGCCAGCAGCAAACAGGGTGGGACTGAAGCTTTCTTT
.,TRBV5-1,TRBJ2-2,.,CASSLEAGVTTGELFF,TGCGCCAGCAGCTTGGAGGCAGGGGTTACCACCGGGGAGCTGTTTTTT